The next 27 T cell receptor beta chains were all read from a single sample in a study of Ad26.COV2.S vaccination and SARS-CoV-2 variants. Repertoires were generated with immunoSEQ multiplex PCR, while TCRdb's copy carries only in-frame clones and drops some. The repertoire holds 350,000 to 500,000 clones, with 90% as singletons. The treatment is: about 20 received Ad26.COV2.S at low or high dose, single or two shots; 5 received placebo; per-sample allocation not given. Samples came from day 63 after the first vaccine or placebo injection. The sample was peripheral blood, taken in a trial of Ad26.COV2.S vaccine versus placebo. The receptor source for this set is a person between 18 and 65 years old who received the Ad26.COV2.S COVID-19 vaccine or a placebo.

J is TRBJ1-2 and V is TRBV28; D is possibly TRBD1 (6 bases). The ends were cut back, 6 bases at V and 0 bases at J, with 11 bases in the middle. The CDR3 covers 14 residues. The germline CDR1 and CDR2 sequences are MDHEN and SYDVKM. The CDR3 spells CASRLQGTNYGYTF. CDR3 nucleotides: TGTGCCAGCAGGTTACAGGGAACTAACTATGGCTACACCTTC.

The chain has TRBV11-2 and TRBJ2-6; a weak D match, TRBD1 (5 bases). Trimming took 5 bases from V and 2 from J, leaving 10 bases between them. The CDR3 length is 15 residues. Germline V gene sequence: CDR1 SGHAT, CDR2 FQNNGV. CDR3 in amino acids: CASSPRAPGANVLTF. The CDR3 DNA reads as TGTGCCAGCAGCCCCAGGGCCCCTGGGGCCAACGTCCTGACTTTC.

This chain connects TRBV5-1 to TRBJ2-1; the match to TRBD1 covers 11 bases. Germline V gives CDR1 SGHRS, CDR2 YFSETQ. Unmatched junction bases numbered 5, after V lost 3 bases and J lost 9 bases. This CDR3 region has 14 residues. The CDR3 DNA reads TGCGCCAGCAGCTATGGACAGGGGGCGGGTGAGCAGTTCTTC. Translated: CASSYGQGAGEQFF.

This clone was found once. The chain links TRBV11-3 to TRBJ2-1; D remains unclear. The CDR3 spans 14 residues. The germline CDR1 and CDR2 sequences are SGHNT and YENEEA. V lost 1 base and J lost 1, with 5 bases in between. CDR3 sequence: CASSLVGSYNEQFF. For the CDR3, the DNA is TGTGCCAGCAGCTTAGTAGGTTCCTACAATGAGCAGTTCTTC.

The chain recombines TRBV2 with TRBJ1-2, with D possibly TRBD1 on 5 matching bases. Trimming pared 10 bases from V and 6 bases from J, leaving 15 bases between. CDR3 length: 12 amino acids. Germline V lookup: CDR1 SNHLY, CDR2 FYNNEI. CDR3 protein: CATGRGSDGYTF. The CDR3, as DNA: TGTGCCACCGGGAGGGGCAGTGATGGCTACACCTTC.

The chain has TRBV6-2 or TRBV6-3 and TRBJ2-4; D is possibly TRBD1 (7 bases). CDR1 is MNHEY and CDR2 is SVGEGT in the germline V gene. The CDR3 sequence is 16 residues long. V was pared by 5 bases and J by 1 base, with 15 bases between. In nucleotides, the CDR3 is TGTGCCAGCAGTAAGGGGGGACAGTCGGCCAAAAACATTCAGTACTTC. It is translated as CASSKGGQSAKNIQYF.

The chain employs TRBV10-2 and TRBJ1-2; TRBD1 aligns across 8 bases. CDR3 size: 16 residues. The germline gives CDR1 WSHSY, CDR2 SAAADI. The junction had 10 bases not matched to a gene; V was cut back by 7 bases and J by 0 bases. CDR3 sequence reads: CASTHPGQVSNYGYTF. The CDR3 region has the DNA TGCGCCAGCACCCACCCGGGACAGGTTTCTAACTATGGCTACACCTTC.

The rearrangement uses TRBV7-9 and TRBJ1-6; D possibly corresponds to TRBD1 (5 bases). CDR1 and CDR2 (germline): SEHNR, FQNEAQ (reference sequence). CDR3 length equals 15 residues. V gave up 5 bases and J gave up 9 bases, with 17 bases separating them. The CDR3 is CASSQGRGGSSPLHF. CDR3 DNA: TGTGCCAGCAGCCAGGGACGGGGGGGAAGTTCACCCCTCCACTTT.

The V gene is TRBV10-1, the J gene TRBJ1-6; D not resolved. There are 16 residues in the CDR3. The V gene lost 8 bases and the J gene lost 7 bases, with 21 bases spanning the gap. Per germline, CDR1 WNHNN and CDR2 SYGVQD (reference sequence). This CDR3 is CASLRSHLNPNSPLHF. DNA for the CDR3: TGCGCCAGCTTACGCTCTCACCTGAATCCAAATTCACCCCTCCACTTT.

The chain couples TRBV27 to TRBJ1-5, with D perhaps TRBD1 (5 bases). Germline CDR1 is MNHEY and CDR2 is SMNVEV (reference sequence). CDR3 length: 15 amino acids. V was trimmed by 3 bases and J by 0 bases, leaving 9 bases between them. The chain's CDR3 is CASSFRGDSNQPQHF. The CDR3 DNA follows: TGTGCCAGCAGTTTTAGAGGGGATAGCAATCAGCCCCAGCATTTT.

The chain employs TRBV27 and TRBJ2-5, with TRBD2 matching over 12 bases. The CDR3 is made up of 15 amino acids. Germline lookup yields CDR1 MNHEY and CDR2 SMNVEV (reference sequence). V shed 3 bases and J 5 bases; nucleotides not matched to a gene: 4. Here the CDR3 DNA reads TGTGCCAGCAGTTTGACTAGCGGGAGTTATGAGACCCAGTACTTC. Translating it yields CASSLTSGSYETQYF.

This clone came up once. The gene calls are TRBV7-6 and TRBJ2-3, with no clear D. The V gene's germline CDR1 is SGHVS and CDR2 FNYEAQ. Deletions cut 0 bases from V and 5 bases from J, with 12 bases between. This CDR3 region has 15 residues. CDR3 coding DNA: TGTGCCAGCAGCTTAGCGGCCCAGACTGGAGATACGCAGTATTTT. Translated: CASSLAAQTGDTQYF.

The chain uses TRBV6-5 and TRBJ1-6, with D possibly being TRBD1 (5 bases). This CDR3 is built from 14 residues. Germline lookup yields CDR1 MNHEY and CDR2 SVGAGI. The V end lost 4 bases, the J end lost 7 bases, and 11 bases lay between the germline ends. Here the CDR3 DNA reads TGTGCCAGCAGTTCGATGGGGGAAAATTCACCCCTCCACTTT. As protein: CASSSMGENSPLHF.

The gene calls are TRBV5-1 and TRBJ2-1; 13 bases agree with TRBD2. Germline V gives CDR1 SGHRS, CDR2 YFSETQ. V shed 5 bases, J shed 6 bases, and the junction held 5 bases outside the gene matches. The length of the CDR3 is 15 residues. CDR3 residues: CASRITSGRVNEQFF. CDR3 sequence (DNA): TGCGCCAGCAGGATTACTAGCGGGAGGGTCAATGAGCAGTTCTTC. Drawing the rest from reference TRBV5-1 and TRBJ2-1, the complete variable domain is KAGVTQTPRYLIKTRGQQVTLSCSPISGHRSVSWYQQTPGQGLQFLFEYFSETQRNKGNFPGRFSGRQFSNSRSEMNVSTLELGDSALYLCASRITSGRVNEQFFGPGTRLTVL.

This sequence joins TRBV7-8 and TRBJ2-2; unclear D gene. The length of the CDR3 is 14 residues. Germline-derived CDR1 and CDR2 are SGHVS and FQNEAQ. Trimming stripped 3 bases from V and 7 bases from J, with 12 bases between. CDR3 DNA: TGTGCCAGCAGCTTTCAGACGCGGAGCGGGGAGCTGTTTTTT. Translation: CASSFQTRSGELFF.

The rearrangement uses TRBV7-2 and TRBJ2-7; perhaps TRBD1 as D (6 bases). Germline V gene lookup returns CDR1 SGHTA and CDR2 FQGNSA. Trimming took off 10 bases at V and 4 bases at J, with 17 bases between the two ends. The CDR3 contains 13 residues. The CDR3 coding sequence is TGTGCCACCGCTCCCAGCAGGGGATACGAGCAGTACTTC. Protein product: CATAPSRGYEQYF. The complete variable domain, with remaining parts taken from reference TRBV7-2 and TRBJ2-7, reads GAGVSQSPSNKVTEKGKDVELRCDPISGHTALYWYRQSLGQGLEFLIYFQGNSAPDKSGLPSDRFSAERTGGSVSTLTIQRTQQEDSAVYLCATAPSRGYEQYFGPGTRLTVT.

This rearrangement joins TRBV21-1 to TRBJ1-5. TRBV21-1 is classified as a pseudogene. The CDR3 length is 18 residues. In DNA form, the CDR3 reads TGTGCCAGCAGCCCCCGAACAAAGACCGGGAATAGCAATCAGCCCCAGCATTTT. This translates into CASSPRTKTGNSNQPQHF.

V is TRBV7-9 and J is TRBJ2-5, with 9 bases lining up with TRBD1. Per germline, CDR1 SEHNR and CDR2 FQNEAQ (reference sequence). Losses at the gene ends were 4 bases for V and 9 bases for J; bases not matched to a gene: 15. The CDR3 length is 16 residues. CDR3 bases: TGTGCCAGCAGCTCACAATGGGACAGGGTGGTAGGGTCCCAGTACTTC. It encodes CASSSQWDRVVGSQYF.

For this clone: This CDR3 is also generated by other DNA sequences in the sample. The chain has TRBV7-2 and TRBJ2-1, with 9 bases matching TRBD2. Germline CDR1 and CDR2: SGHTA and FQGNSA. This CDR3 has 15 amino acids. J lost 7 bases, V lost 1 base, and 5 bases had no gene match. CDR3 in amino acids: CASSLELAGSNEQFF. The CDR3 DNA is TGTGCCAGCAGCTTAGAGCTAGCGGGAAGTAATGAGCAGTTCTTC.

This chain connects TRBV2 to TRBJ2-7; D ambiguous. V was clipped by 7 bases and J by 5 bases, with 9 bases between them. The germline V gene has CDR1 SNHLY and CDR2 FYNNEI. The CDR3 runs to 11 residues. The CDR3 region has the DNA TGTGCCAGCACGGGTTTAGACGAGCAGTACTTC. The encoded protein is CASTGLDEQYF.

Remarks on this clone: This same CDR3 is encoded by further DNA sequences in the sample. This chain uses TRBV15 with TRBJ2-3; D gene ambiguous. This CDR3 region has 12 residues. The V and J ends lost 0 bases and 5 bases respectively, with 3 bases between them. CDR1 is LNHNV and CDR2 is YYDKDF in the germline V gene (reference sequence). DNA of the CDR3: TGTGCCACCAGCAGAGACCAAGATACGCAGTATTTT. It specifies CATSRDQDTQYF.

The CDR3 sequence is CASGGLGGDEVRSYNEQFF. The CDR3 coding sequence is TGTGCCAGCGGCGGCCTTGGGGGGGATGAAGTTAGATCCTACAATGAGCAGTTCTTC. The chain links TRBV11-2 to TRBJ2-1, with TRBD2 matching 7 bases. This CDR3 spans 19 amino acids. CDR1 SGHAT and CDR2 FQNNGV come from the germline V gene. The trim removed 8 bases at V and 1 base at J, leaving 20 bases unmatched.

J is TRBJ1-2 and V is TRBV3-1 (or the pseudogene TRBV3-2); D is ambiguous. Deletions cut 5 bases from V and 6 bases from J, with 19 bases between. Germline-derived CDR1 and CDR2 are LGHDT and YNNKEL (reference sequence). CDR3 length: 15 residues. The CDR3: CASSGVQRGSHGYTF. The CDR3 DNA is TGTGCCAGCAGCGGCGTACAGCGAGGATCCCATGGCTACACCTTC.

This chain uses TRBV3-1 (or the pseudogene TRBV3-2) with TRBJ1-2; D remains ambiguous. With 1 base removed from V and 1 base from J, the gap between germline ends came to 10 bases. Germline-derived CDR1 and CDR2 are LGHDT and YNNKEL (reference sequence). The CDR3 is made up of 15 amino acids. This chain's CDR3 is CASSQGTALNYGYTF. CDR3 bases: TGTGCCAGCAGCCAAGGAACAGCCCTTAACTATGGCTACACCTTC.

The CDR3 DNA is TGTGCCAGTAGTAAGAGCGGGAGGGGGTACGAGCAGTACTTC. Its protein product is CASSKSGRGYEQYF. The chain links TRBV19 to TRBJ2-7; 10 positions match TRBD2. In germline, CDR1 is LNHDA, CDR2 SQIVND (reference sequence). V trimming: 4 bases; J trimming: 4 bases; junction bases outside the gene matches: 4. The CDR3 is 14 amino acids.

This chain links TRBV6-1 with TRBJ2-6; 7 bases are a match to TRBD2. Looked up from germline, CDR1 is MNHNS and CDR2 is SASEGT. CDR3 length equals 16 residues. Losses at the gene ends were 1 base for V and 2 bases for J; bases not matched to a gene: 2. CDR3: CASSEVGGTGANVLTF. The CDR3 bases are TGTGCCAGCAGTGAAGTGGGAGGGACTGGGGCCAACGTCCTGACTTTC.

V gene TRBV4-3 combines with J gene TRBJ2-1; 8 bases line up with TRBD1. The ends lost 0 bases at V and 8 bases at J; junction bases unmatched: 6. CDR3 length: 15 amino acids. The germline V gene encodes CDR1 LGHNA and CDR2 YSLEER. The CDR3 region is CASSQEGDRFDEQFF. The CDR3 DNA reads as TGCGCCAGCAGCCAAGAGGGGGACAGGTTCGATGAGCAGTTCTTC.